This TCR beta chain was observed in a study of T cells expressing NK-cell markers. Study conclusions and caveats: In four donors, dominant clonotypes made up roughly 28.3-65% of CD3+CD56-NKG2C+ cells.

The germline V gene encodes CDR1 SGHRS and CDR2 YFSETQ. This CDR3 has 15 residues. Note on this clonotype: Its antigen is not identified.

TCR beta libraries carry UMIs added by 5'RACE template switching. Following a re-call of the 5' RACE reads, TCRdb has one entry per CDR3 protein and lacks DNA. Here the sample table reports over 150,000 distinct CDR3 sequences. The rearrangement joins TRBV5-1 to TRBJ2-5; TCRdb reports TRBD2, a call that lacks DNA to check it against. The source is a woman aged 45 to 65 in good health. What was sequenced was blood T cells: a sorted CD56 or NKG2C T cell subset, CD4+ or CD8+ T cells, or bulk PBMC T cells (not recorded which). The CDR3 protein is CASSLVGDPSEAQYF.